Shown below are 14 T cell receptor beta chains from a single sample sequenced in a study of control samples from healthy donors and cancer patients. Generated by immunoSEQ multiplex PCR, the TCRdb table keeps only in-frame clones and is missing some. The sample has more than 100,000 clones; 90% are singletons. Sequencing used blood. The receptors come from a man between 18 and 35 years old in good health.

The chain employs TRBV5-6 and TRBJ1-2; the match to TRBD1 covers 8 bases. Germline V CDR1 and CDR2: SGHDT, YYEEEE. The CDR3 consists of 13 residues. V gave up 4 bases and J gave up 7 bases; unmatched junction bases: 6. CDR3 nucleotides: TGTGCCAGCAGCGCGGACAGGGTTCTTGGCTACACCTTC. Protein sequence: CASSADRVLGYTF.

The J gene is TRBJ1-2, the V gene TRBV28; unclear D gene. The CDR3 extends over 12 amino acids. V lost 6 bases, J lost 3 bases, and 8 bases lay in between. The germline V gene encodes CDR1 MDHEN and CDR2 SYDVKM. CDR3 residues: CASSYDDYGYTF. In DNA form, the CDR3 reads TGTGCCAGCAGCTATGACGACTATGGCTACACCTTC.

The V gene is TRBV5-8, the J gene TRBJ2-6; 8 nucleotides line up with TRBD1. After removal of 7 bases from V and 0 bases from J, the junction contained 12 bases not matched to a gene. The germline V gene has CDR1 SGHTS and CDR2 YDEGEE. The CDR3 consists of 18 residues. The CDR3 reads CASGRRDRPDSGANVLTF. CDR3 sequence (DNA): TGTGCCAGCGGCCGCCGGGACAGGCCTGACTCTGGGGCCAACGTCCTGACTTTC.

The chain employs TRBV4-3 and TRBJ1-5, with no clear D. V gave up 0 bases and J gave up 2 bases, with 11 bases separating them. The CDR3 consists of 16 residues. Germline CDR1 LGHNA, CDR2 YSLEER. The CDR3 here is CASSQDGPLGNQPQHF. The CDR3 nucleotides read TGCGCCAGCAGCCAAGACGGCCCCCTAGGCAATCAGCCCCAGCATTTT.

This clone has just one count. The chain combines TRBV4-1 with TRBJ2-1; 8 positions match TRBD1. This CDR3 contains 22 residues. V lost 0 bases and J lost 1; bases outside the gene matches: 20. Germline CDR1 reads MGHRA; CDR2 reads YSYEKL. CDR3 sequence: CASSQEFLPGQVVSGSYNEQFF. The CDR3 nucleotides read TGCGCCAGCAGCCAAGAATTTTTACCGGGACAGGTTGTGAGCGGTTCCTACAATGAGCAGTTCTTC.

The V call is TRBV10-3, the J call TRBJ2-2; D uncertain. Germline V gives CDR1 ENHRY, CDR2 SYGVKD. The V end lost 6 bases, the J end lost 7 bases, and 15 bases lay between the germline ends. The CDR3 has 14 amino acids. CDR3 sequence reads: CAIRASGGGGELFF. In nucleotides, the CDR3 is TGTGCCATCAGAGCCTCAGGTGGTGGCGGGGAGCTGTTTTTT.

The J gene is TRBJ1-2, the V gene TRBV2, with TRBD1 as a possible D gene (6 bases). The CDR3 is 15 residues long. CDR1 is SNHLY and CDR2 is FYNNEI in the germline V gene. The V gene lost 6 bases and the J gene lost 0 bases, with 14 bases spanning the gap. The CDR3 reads CASRRDRQSNYGYTF. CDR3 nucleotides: TGTGCCAGCAGACGTGACAGGCAGTCTAACTATGGCTACACCTTC.

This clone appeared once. Here the CDR3 DNA reads TGTGCCAGCAGCGTATCAGGGGGGTTGGTCTACGAGCAGTACTTC. Encoded protein: CASSVSGGLVYEQYF. The J gene is TRBJ2-7, the V gene TRBV9, with D possibly TRBD1 on 7 matching bases. The CDR3 contains 15 residues. Germline lookup yields CDR1 SGDLS and CDR2 YYNGEE. Trimming pared 1 base from V and 3 bases from J, leaving 14 bases between. Supplemented by reference TRBV9 and TRBJ2-7, the full variable domain reads DSGVTQTPKHLITATGQRVTLRCSPRSGDLSVYWYQQSLDQGLQFLIQYYNGEERAKGNILERFSAQQFPDLHSELNLSSLELGDSALYFCASSVSGGLVYEQYFGPGTRLTVT.

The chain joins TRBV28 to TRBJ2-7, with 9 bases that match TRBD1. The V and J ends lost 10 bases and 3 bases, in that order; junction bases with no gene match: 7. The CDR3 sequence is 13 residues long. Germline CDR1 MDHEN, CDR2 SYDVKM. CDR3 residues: CATQDRGLYEQYF. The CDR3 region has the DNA TGTGCCACCCAGGACAGGGGACTCTACGAGCAGTACTTC.

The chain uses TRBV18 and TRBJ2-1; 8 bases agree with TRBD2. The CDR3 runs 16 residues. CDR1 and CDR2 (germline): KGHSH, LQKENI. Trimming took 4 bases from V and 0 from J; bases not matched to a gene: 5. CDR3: CASSLIAGPSYNEQFF. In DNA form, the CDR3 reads TGTGCCAGCTCACTAATAGCGGGGCCCTCCTACAATGAGCAGTTCTTC. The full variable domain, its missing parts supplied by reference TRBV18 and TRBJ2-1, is NAGVMQNPRHLVRRRGQEARLRCSPMKGHSHVYWYRQLPEEGLKFMVYLQKENIIDESGMPKERFSAEFPKEGPSILRIQQVVRGDSAAYFCASSLIAGPSYNEQFFGPGTRLTVL.

The CDR3 DNA reads as TGTGCCAGCAGCCCGTCCTCGGGACTAGCGGGAGCGTCCAATGAGCAGTTCTTC. It yields the protein CASSPSSGLAGASNEQFF. The chain carries TRBV3-1 (or the pseudogene TRBV3-2) and TRBJ2-1; 14 bases agree with TRBD2. The CDR3 contains 18 residues. With V trimmed by 4 bases and J by 6 bases, 11 bases remained unmatched. Germline CDR1 LGHDT, CDR2 YNNKEL (reference sequence).

This CDR3 reads CASSTGQGPEQFF. The CDR3 coding sequence is TGCGCCAGCAGCACGGGACAGGGTCCGGAGCAGTTCTTC. The rearrangement joins TRBV5-1 to TRBJ2-1, with TRBD1 matching 9 bases. This CDR3 is built from 13 residues. Germline CDR1 and CDR2: SGHRS and YFSETQ. V lost 4 bases to trimming and J lost 10 bases; unmatched junction nucleotides: 6.

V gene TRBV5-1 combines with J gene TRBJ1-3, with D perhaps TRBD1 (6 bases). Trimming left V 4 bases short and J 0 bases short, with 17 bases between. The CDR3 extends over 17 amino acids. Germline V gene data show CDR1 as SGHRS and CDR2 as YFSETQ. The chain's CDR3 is CASSPGAGVGSGNTIYF. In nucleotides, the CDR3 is TGCGCCAGCAGCCCTGGGGCAGGGGTCGGCTCTGGAAACACCATATATTTT.

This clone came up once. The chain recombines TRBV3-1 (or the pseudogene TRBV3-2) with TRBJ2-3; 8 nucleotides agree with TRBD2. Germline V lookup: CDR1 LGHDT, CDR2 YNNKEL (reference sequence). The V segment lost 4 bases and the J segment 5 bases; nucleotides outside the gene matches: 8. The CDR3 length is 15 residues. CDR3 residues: CASSPRISGVDTQYF. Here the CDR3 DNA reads TGTGCCAGCAGCCCCCGCATTAGCGGGGTAGATACGCAGTATTTT.